Below are 9 T cell receptor beta chains sequenced from a single sample in a study of blood T cell repertoires in COVID-19. Assay: immunoSEQ multiplex PCR; the TCRdb copy retains only in-frame clones and omits some. The top ten hold around 8.9% of the sample, which has 150,000 to 200,000 clones, roughly 90% seen once. Specimen: PBMCs or T cells enriched from blood (not recorded which). These receptors originate from a young woman who had recovered from COVID-19.

This chain joins TRBV11-2 and TRBJ1-1; TRBD1 is a possible D gene (5 bases). This CDR3 comprises 18 residues. Germline lookup yields CDR1 SGHAT and CDR2 FQNNGV. Trimming removed 5 bases at V and 3 bases at J, with 25 bases between. The CDR3 here is CASSIAPRGRAGDTEAFF. CDR3 DNA sequence: TGTGCCAGCAGCATCGCCCCTCGAGGAAGAGCGGGGGACACTGAAGCTTTCTTT. Looking up the rest from reference TRBV11-2 and TRBJ1-1 gives the full variable domain: EAGVAQSPRYKIIEKRQSVAFWCNPISGHATLYWYQQILGQGPKLLIQFQNNGVVDDSQLPKDRFSAERLKGVDSTLKIQPAKLEDSAVYLCASSIAPRGRAGDTEAFFGQGTRLTVV.

The chain uses TRBV6-5 and TRBJ1-2, with 7 bases matching TRBD1. V shed 5 bases, J shed 0 bases, and the junction held 3 bases outside the gene matches. The CDR3 has 14 amino acids. The V gene's germline CDR1 is MNHEY and CDR2 SVGAGI. The chain's CDR3 is CASSRDSANYGYTF. In DNA, the CDR3 is TGTGCCAGCAGTCGGGACAGTGCTAACTATGGCTACACCTTC.

The chain couples TRBV12-3 or TRBV12-4 to TRBJ1-5; D possibly corresponds to TRBD1 (5 bases). The CDR3 is 13 amino acids. Trimming stripped 4 bases from V and 5 bases from J, with 9 bases between. Here the CDR3 reads CASSSQADQPQHF. Here the CDR3 DNA reads TGTGCCAGCAGTTCACAGGCGGATCAGCCCCAGCATTTT.

The CDR3 DNA reads as TGCGCCAGCAGGGGGCGTGCTGCGCAGGATTCCTCCTACGAGCAGTACTTC. This codes for CASRGRAAQDSSYEQYF. The chain combines TRBV5-1 with TRBJ2-7, with TRBD1 as a possible D gene (5 bases). The germline V and J ends were trimmed by 5 bases and 0 bases, with 21 bases remaining between them. Germline CDR1 reads SGHRS; CDR2 reads YFSETQ. The CDR3 covers 17 residues.

This clone has just a few counts. The chain carries TRBV30 and TRBJ2-5, with D maybe TRBD2 (5 bases). The V gene's germline CDR1 is GTSNPN and CDR2 SVGIG (reference sequence). The CDR3 is 14 amino acids. The CDR3 DNA follows: TGTGCGGCTAGGGAGCTAGCCAATACAGAGACCCAGTACTTC. Translated: CAARELANTETQYF.

The rearrangement uses TRBV27 and TRBJ2-7; the D gene is possibly TRBD1 (6 bases). This CDR3 has 14 residues. Trimming pared 3 bases from V and 0 bases from J, leaving 9 bases between. CDR1 is MNHEY, CDR2 SMNVEV, per germline (reference sequence). The chain's CDR3 is CASSLLGHSYEQYF. The CDR3 DNA is TGTGCCAGCAGTTTGTTGGGACACTCCTACGAGCAGTACTTC.

The gene calls are TRBV7-2 and TRBJ2-1; TRBD2 aligns across 8 bases. The CDR3 has 16 amino acids. CDR1 and CDR2 (germline): SGHTA, FQGNSA. The V and J ends lost 8 bases and 3 bases, in that order; junction bases with no gene match: 12. CDR3 region: CASVRGGGFGYNEQFF. As DNA, the CDR3 is TGTGCCAGCGTACGAGGCGGGGGGTTCGGCTACAATGAGCAGTTCTTC. The whole variable domain, remainder taken from reference TRBV7-2 and TRBJ2-1, is GAGVSQSPSNKVTEKGKDVELRCDPISGHTALYWYRQSLGQGLEFLIYFQGNSAPDKSGLPSDRFSAERTGGSVSTLTIQRTQQEDSAVYLCASVRGGGFGYNEQFFGPGTRLTVL.

The V gene is TRBV6-4, the J gene TRBJ1-6, with TRBD1 identical over 9 bases. The germline CDR1 and CDR2 sequences are MRHNA and SNTAGT. Trimming cost V 2 bases and J 6 bases; bases outside gene matches: 2. The CDR3 sequence is 15 residues long. The CDR3 here is CASSDGQGSNSPLHF. CDR3 in DNA: TGTGCCAGCAGTGACGGACAGGGGAGTAATTCACCCCTCCACTTT.

The chain combines TRBV30 with TRBJ1-5; 8 bases are shared with TRBD1. V dropped 4 bases and J dropped 2; count of bases not matched to a gene: 4. The length of the CDR3 is 14 residues. Germline V gives CDR1 GTSNPN, CDR2 SVGIG (reference sequence). In nucleotides, the CDR3 is TGTGCCTGGAATACAGGGGGGGGCAATCAGCCCCAGCATTTT. As protein: CAWNTGGGNQPQHF.